This entry lists 29 T cell receptor beta chains sequenced from one sample in a study of CD8 T cells in ankylosing spondylitis. TCRdb redid the calling of the 5' RACE reads with MiXCR, one entry per CDR3 protein. The sample has 190,000 or so distinct CDR3 sequences, 9.5% to 15% seen once; the top ten hold approximately 15%. Sequencing was carried out using blood, either unsorted or a sorted T cell fraction (not recorded which). The receptors originated from a male donor with ankylosing spondylitis or in good health (not recorded which).

This clonotype has only a few counts. The rearrangement links TRBV7-9 to TRBJ1-2, with D hard to call. Trimming took 5 bases from V and 4 from J, leaving 17 bases between them. This CDR3 contains 15 residues. Germline assignment: CDR1 SEHNR and CDR2 FQNEAQ (reference sequence). CDR3 protein: CASSPISDLAYGYTF. In DNA form, the CDR3 reads TGTGCCAGCAGCCCGATCTCTGACTTGGCCTATGGCTACACCTTC.

This clonotype has more than one count but fewer than ten. CDR3 sequence (DNA): TGCGCCAGCAGTGACGGGGCAGGGCGCTTCTCTGGAAACACCATATATTTT. Its translation: CASSDGAGRFSGNTIYF. The rearrangement links TRBV10-2 to TRBJ1-3; D is possibly TRBD1 (5 bases). The V and J ends lost 3 bases and 0 bases respectively, with 15 bases between them. The CDR3 extends over 17 amino acids. Germline-derived CDR1 and CDR2 are WSHSY and SAAADI.

The chain joins TRBV5-1 to TRBJ2-3; D gene uncertain. The CDR3 spans 14 residues. V lost 4 bases to trimming and J lost 0 bases, with 9 bases between them. Germline CDR1 reads SGHRS; CDR2 reads YFSETQ. Here the CDR3 DNA reads TGCGCCAGCAGCCCCGGATACAGCACAGATACGCAGTATTTT. Amino acids: CASSPGYSTDTQYF.

This chain uses TRBV6-1 with TRBJ2-2, with 8 positions matching TRBD1. CDR1 is MNHNS, CDR2 SASEGT, per germline. The CDR3 is 17 amino acids. With V trimmed by 4 bases and J by 7 bases, 14 bases remained unmatched. CDR3 nucleotides: TGTGCCAGCAGTGCTTTTCTTACAGGGGGTTCGGGCGGGGAGCTGTTTTTT. This gives the protein CASSAFLTGGSGGELFF.

Only a few counts were recorded for this clonotype. The chain has TRBV5-1 and TRBJ2-7; D is ambiguous. The germline V gene encodes CDR1 SGHRS and CDR2 YFSETQ. CDR3 size: 11 residues. The V gene lost 2 bases and the J gene lost 5 bases, with 5 bases spanning the gap. DNA of the CDR3: TGCGCCAGCAGCTTCCCCCACGAGCAGTACTTC. Its protein is CASSFPHEQYF.

This chain joins TRBV9 and TRBJ2-3; 10 bases map to TRBD2. Germline CDR1 and CDR2: SGDLS and YYNGEE. The trim removed 0 bases at V and 3 bases at J, leaving 10 bases unmatched. This CDR3 is 18 amino acids long. The CDR3 sequence is CASSVAPVAGGLTDTQYF. CDR3 coding DNA: TGTGCCAGCAGCGTAGCTCCGGTAGCGGGAGGTTTGACAGATACGCAGTATTTT.

J is TRBJ1-2 and V is TRBV12-3 or TRBV12-4, with D tentatively TRBD1 (5 bases). The CDR3 is 12 amino acids. Trimming took off 4 bases at V and 4 bases at J, with 7 bases between the two ends. CDR3 region: CASSWGFYGYTF. DNA of the CDR3: TGTGCCAGCAGTTGGGGGTTCTATGGCTACACCTTC.

The rearrangement joins TRBV7-9 to TRBJ2-1; tentative D call: TRBD2 (6 bases). CDR1 is SEHNR, CDR2 FQNEAQ, per germline (reference sequence). V lost 5 bases and J lost 8, with 16 bases in between. This CDR3 has 14 residues. The CDR3 DNA reads as TGTGCCAGCAGCCCGCTCCCGGGAGTGCATGAGCAGTTCTTC. Translation: CASSPLPGVHEQFF.

The rearrangement uses TRBV6-1 and TRBJ1-2; D not certain. This CDR3 has 14 amino acids. CDR1 is MNHNS and CDR2 is SASEGT in the germline V gene. Trimming removed 5 bases from V and 7 bases from J, with 17 bases in between. The CDR3 spells CASSPGYLESGYTF. In DNA form, the CDR3 reads TGTGCCAGCAGTCCGGGGTACTTGGAGAGTGGCTACACCTTC.

The chain is built from TRBV27 and TRBJ1-1; the D is unclear. CDR3 size: 12 residues. Per germline, CDR1 MNHEY and CDR2 SMNVEV (reference sequence). V lost 6 bases to trimming and J lost 4 bases, with 9 bases between them. The CDR3 region is CASRAYGTEAFF. Here the CDR3 DNA reads TGTGCCAGCAGGGCCTATGGCACTGAAGCTTTCTTT.

This chain links TRBV27 with TRBJ2-7, with D perhaps TRBD1 or TRBD2 (5 bases each). The V gene lost 5 bases and the J gene lost 3 bases, with 20 bases spanning the gap. In germline, CDR1 is MNHEY, CDR2 SMNVEV (reference sequence). The CDR3 has 16 amino acids. CDR3 amino acids: CASSPSYGTVDYEQYF. In DNA form, the CDR3 reads TGTGCCAGCAGTCCGAGCTATGGGACGGTAGACTACGAGCAGTACTTC.

V is TRBV6-5 and J is TRBJ2-1; possibly TRBD1 or TRBD2 for D (6 bases each). The germline V and J ends were trimmed by 2 bases and 0 bases, with 8 bases remaining between them. This CDR3 has 15 residues. The germline gives CDR1 MNHEY, CDR2 SVGAGI. CDR3 in DNA: TGTGCCAGCAGTTACGGGGGGCCCTCCTACAATGAGCAGTTCTTC. Translation gives CASSYGGPSYNEQFF.

The chain joins TRBV6-1 to TRBJ2-7; D is unclear. This CDR3 has 13 residues. Germline V gene lookup returns CDR1 MNHNS and CDR2 SASEGT. The germline V and J ends were trimmed by 6 bases and 2 bases, with 11 bases remaining between them. The CDR3 DNA sequence: TGTGCCAGCAGCCCGAGAGGCGCCTACGAGCAGTACTTC. Its protein is CASSPRGAYEQYF.

The V call is TRBV5-1, the J call TRBJ2-7; 9 positions match TRBD1. Germline CDR1 reads SGHRS; CDR2 reads YFSETQ. The CDR3 has 15 residues. V was clipped by 4 bases and J by 3 bases; unmatched bases: 8. The CDR3 loop reads CASSGGQGKNYEQYF. The CDR3, as DNA: TGCGCCAGCAGCGGGGGACAGGGTAAGAACTACGAGCAGTACTTC.

This clonotype has only a few counts. The CDR3 reads CASILAGTYNEQFF. The DNA for the CDR3 is TGTGCCAGCATCCTAGCGGGGACCTACAATGAGCAGTTCTTC. The chain is built from TRBV7-8 and TRBJ2-1; 9 bases align to TRBD2. Germline V gives CDR1 SGHVS, CDR2 FQNEAQ. This CDR3 has 14 residues. The ends lost 7 bases at V and 2 bases at J; junction bases unmatched: 3. Complete variable domain (other parts from reference TRBV7-8 and TRBJ2-1): GAGVSQSPRYKVAKRGQDVALRCDPISGHVSLFWYQQALGQGPEFLTYFQNEAQLDKSGLPSDRFFAERPEGSVSTLKIQRTQQEDSAVYLCASILAGTYNEQFFGPGTRLTVL.

This clonotype was recorded at least ten times. The rearrangement links TRBV29-1 to TRBJ1-1, with 7 bases matching TRBD1. The CDR3 has 11 residues. Germline V gives CDR1 SQVTM, CDR2 ANQGSEA. V lost 6 bases, J lost 9 bases, and 7 bases stayed unmatched. The CDR3 DNA is TGCAGCGTGGGTATACAGGGGAAAGCTTTCTTT. This translates into CSVGIQGKAFF.

The rearrangement links TRBV20-1 to TRBJ2-6; 13 bases match TRBD2. Germline values: CDR1 DFQATT, CDR2 SNEGSKA (reference sequence). V was clipped by 3 bases and J by 2 bases; unmatched bases: 16. This CDR3 has 21 residues. In DNA, the CDR3 is TGCAGTGCTAGCGCAGAACCCCCCTGGACTAGCGGGAGTACTGGGGCCAACGTCCTGACTTTC. It is translated as CSASAEPPWTSGSTGANVLTF.

This clonotype was observed a few times. V and J are TRBV27 and TRBJ2-3, with unresolved D. The V end lost 6 bases, the J end lost 1 base, and 14 bases lay between the germline ends. Germline V gene sequence: CDR1 MNHEY, CDR2 SMNVEV (reference sequence). The CDR3 spans 15 residues. The DNA for the CDR3 is TGTGCCAGCAGGGTGAGTGGCGGTGGCACAGATACGCAGTATTTT. It translates to CASRVSGGGTDTQYF.

V gene TRBV30 combines with J gene TRBJ2-7; 8 bases align to TRBD2. This CDR3 is 14 amino acids long. CDR1 is GTSNPN and CDR2 is SVGIG in the germline V gene (reference sequence). Losses at the gene ends were 5 bases for V and 3 bases for J; bases not matched to a gene: 9. CDR3: CAWSGSGSLYEQYF. The CDR3 coding sequence is TGTGCCTGGTCGGGAAGCGGGAGTCTCTACGAGCAGTACTTC.

V gene TRBV7-6 combines with J gene TRBJ2-7; D gene unclear. The CDR3 sequence is 14 residues long. Germline V gene lookup returns CDR1 SGHVS and CDR2 FNYEAQ. Trimming shortened V by 4 bases and J by 0 bases, and 10 bases separated the two germline ends. The CDR3 region has the DNA TGTGCCAGCAGCTCGACGGTGACCTCCTACGAGCAGTACTTC. It yields the protein CASSSTVTSYEQYF.

This clonotype occurred a few times. The rearrangement links TRBV19 to TRBJ2-3; tentatively, D is TRBD2 (6 bases). CDR1 and CDR2 (germline): LNHDA, SQIVND (reference sequence). Trimming cost V 3 bases and J 4 bases, with 11 bases left between them. The CDR3 has 14 residues. The CDR3 sequence is CASSMLGGADTQYF. CDR3 nucleotides: TGTGCCAGTAGTATGTTGGGGGGAGCAGATACGCAGTATTTT.

The chain uses TRBV14 and TRBJ2-2; D is uncertain. Trimming shortened V by 1 base and J by 4 bases, and 4 bases separated the two germline ends. CDR1 is SGHDN and CDR2 is FVKESK in the germline V gene. This CDR3 is 13 amino acids long. CDR3 bases: TGTGCCAGCAGCCAAGGGATCACCGGGGAGCTGTTTTTT. Translating it yields CASSQGITGELFF.

The rearrangement uses TRBV20-1 and TRBJ2-3, with TRBD2 matching over 7 bases. Trimming at V came to 3 bases and at J to 2 bases, leaving 5 bases not matched to a gene. CDR3 length: 14 amino acids. The germline V gene has CDR1 DFQATT and CDR2 SNEGSKA (reference sequence). DNA of the CDR3: TGCAGTGCTAGGCGGACTAGGCTCACAGATACGCAGTATTTT. Translated: CSARRTRLTDTQYF.

The chain couples TRBV11-2 to TRBJ2-3; TRBD1 might be the D (6 bases). The CDR3 sequence is 15 residues long. Germline-derived CDR1 and CDR2 are SGHAT and FQNNGV. Trimming took off 6 bases at V and 4 bases at J, with 17 bases between the two ends. The DNA of the CDR3 is TGTGCCAGCAGTTTCGGACGAGGGGGTCCAGATACGCAGTATTTT. It codes for CASSFGRGGPDTQYF.

This chain uses TRBV5-5 with TRBJ1-1; 8 bases line up with TRBD1. V was pared by 0 bases and J by 7 bases, with 5 bases of the junction left unmatched. Germline CDR1 and CDR2: SGHKS and YYEKEE (reference sequence). There are 14 residues in the CDR3. The CDR3 region has the DNA TGTGCCAGCAGCTTGGCACGGACAGGGATTGAAGCTTTCTTT. Translation gives CASSLARTGIEAFF.

This clonotype was counted only a few times. The chain uses TRBV10-1 and TRBJ2-2, with 8 bases identical to TRBD1. The trim removed 0 bases at V and 3 bases at J, leaving 6 bases unmatched. The length of the CDR3 is 17 residues. Per the germline V gene, CDR1 is WNHNN and CDR2 is SYGVQD (reference sequence). CDR3 region: CASSESYRDRYTGELFF. CDR3 nucleotide sequence: TGCGCCAGCAGTGAGTCGTACCGGGACAGGTACACCGGGGAGCTGTTTTTT.

V is TRBV29-1 and J is TRBJ2-6, with a weak D call TRBD1 (6 bases). The CDR3 length is 17 residues. Germline V lookup: CDR1 SQVTM, CDR2 ANQGSEA. The V gene lost 2 bases and the J gene lost 0 bases, with 14 bases spanning the gap. The CDR3 DNA reads as TGCAGCGTTGAACTGTGGGGACAAGGCTCTGGGGCCAACGTCCTGACTTTC. Its translation is CSVELWGQGSGANVLTF.

The rearrangement uses TRBV20-1 and TRBJ2-7; possible D gene TRBD1, 6 bases. Germline CDR1 DFQATT, CDR2 SNEGSKA (reference sequence). The V end was cut by 3 bases, the J end by 2 bases, with 17 bases between. CDR3 length equals 15 residues. DNA of the CDR3: TGCAGTGCTAGCGACCGGGACACCCTCACCTACGAGCAGTACTTC. It codes for CSASDRDTLTYEQYF.

V and J are TRBV6-5 and TRBJ2-7; D gene ambiguous. The CDR3 length is 14 residues. Germline CDR1 reads MNHEY; CDR2 reads SVGAGI. Trimming removed 1 base from V and 3 bases from J, with 10 bases in between. The CDR3 bases are TGTGCCAGCAGTTACTGGGGAAAAAACTACGAGCAGTACTTC. Translated: CASSYWGKNYEQYF.